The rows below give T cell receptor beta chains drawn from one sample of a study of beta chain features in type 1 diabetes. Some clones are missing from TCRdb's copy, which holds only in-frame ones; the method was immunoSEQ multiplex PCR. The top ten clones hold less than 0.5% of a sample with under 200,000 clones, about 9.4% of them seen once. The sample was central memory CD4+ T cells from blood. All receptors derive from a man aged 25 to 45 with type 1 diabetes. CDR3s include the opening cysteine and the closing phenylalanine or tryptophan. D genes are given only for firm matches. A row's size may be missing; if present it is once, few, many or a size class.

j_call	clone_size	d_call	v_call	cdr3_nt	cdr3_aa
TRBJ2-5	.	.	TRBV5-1	TGCGCCAGCAGCTTGGGGGGCCGGGAGACCCAGTACTTC	CASSLGGRETQYF
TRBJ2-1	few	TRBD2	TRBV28	TGTGCCAGCAGTTCCTGGACTAGCGGAGGTTACAATGAGCAGTTCTTC	CASSSWTSGGYNEQFF
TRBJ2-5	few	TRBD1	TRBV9	TGTGCCAGCAGCGCTCAGACAGGGCGCCAAGAGACCCAGTACTTC	CASSAQTGRQETQYF
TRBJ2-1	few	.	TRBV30	TGTGCCTGGAGCCTGTGTGTAACATGCGAGCAGTTCTTC	CAWSLCVTCEQFF
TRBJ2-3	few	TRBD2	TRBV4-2	TGTGCCAGCAGCGCCAGCGTCCTAGCGGGGCATGATACGCAGTATTTT	CASSASVLAGHDTQYF
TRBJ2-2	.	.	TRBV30	TGTGCCTGGAGTTCCCTAAGGGGCACCGGGGAGCTGTTTTTT	CAWSSLRGTGELFF
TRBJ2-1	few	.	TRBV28	TGTGCCAGCACCCCCTTAAGGGGAGGCTACAATGAGCAGTTCTTC	CASTPLRGGYNEQFF
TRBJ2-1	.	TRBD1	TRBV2	TGTGCCAGCAGTCCGGACAGGAGCTCCTACAATGAGCAGTTCTTC	CASSPDRSSYNEQFF
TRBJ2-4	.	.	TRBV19	TGTGCCAGCGCTCGGACAGCAGGGGACATTCAGTACTTC	CASARTAGDIQYF
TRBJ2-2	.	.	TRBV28	TGTGCCAGCAAAGGAGCGCCCACCGGGGAGCTGTTTTTT	CASKGAPTGELFF
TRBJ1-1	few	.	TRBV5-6	TGTGCCAGCAGCCGGGTCAGGGCTAGGAACACTGAAGCTTTCTTT	CASSRVRARNTEAFF
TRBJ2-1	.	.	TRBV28	TGTGCCAGCAGTTTCCCCCGGGGGCAGTTCTTC	CASSFPRGQFF
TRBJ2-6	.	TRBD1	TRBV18	TGTGCCAGCTCACGGAAAATACAGGGGGCGACGTGGACTGGGGCCAACGTCCTGACTTTC	CASSRKIQGATWTGANVLTF
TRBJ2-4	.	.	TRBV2	TGTGCCAGCAGCCCCGAAGCACTTACTAGTATGGGCATTCAGTACTTC	CASSPEALTSMGIQYF
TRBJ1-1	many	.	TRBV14	TGTGCCAGCAGCCAAGACTTGCTCAGGGGGAACACTGAAGCTTTCTTT	CASSQDLLRGNTEAFF
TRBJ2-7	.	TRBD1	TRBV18	TGTGCCAGCTCACCGGACAGGCCAGGGGGCGAGCAGTACTTC	CASSPDRPGGEQYF
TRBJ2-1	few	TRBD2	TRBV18	TGTGCCAGCTCCGTCCAAGGGACTAGATTAGGCTCCTACAATGAGCAGTTCTTC	CASSVQGTRLGSYNEQFF
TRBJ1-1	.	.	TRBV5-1	TGCGCCAGCAAGCTCCAACTCACGAACACTGAAGCTTTCTTT	CASKLQLTNTEAFF
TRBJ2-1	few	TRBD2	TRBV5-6	TGTGCCAGCAGCTTAGTAACTAGCGGGAAAAGTTGGTTCTTC	CASSLVTSGKSWFF
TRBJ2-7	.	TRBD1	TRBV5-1	TGCGCCAGCAGCTTGAGGGGACAGGGCTACGAGCAGTACTTC	CASSLRGQGYEQYF
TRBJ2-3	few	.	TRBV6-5	TGTGCCAGCAGTTCGGCCTCGAGGACAGATACGCAGTATTTT	CASSSASRTDTQYF
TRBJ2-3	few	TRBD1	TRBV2	TGTGCCAGCAGTGAGACAGGGCCAGATACGCAGTATTTT	CASSETGPDTQYF
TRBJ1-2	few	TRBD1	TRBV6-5	TGTGCCAGCAGTGACCGGGACAGGTATGGCTACACCTTC	CASSDRDRYGYTF
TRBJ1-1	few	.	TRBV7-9	TGTGCCAGCAGCATCGGGCGCGGGGAGCGCGGAGCTTTCTTT	CASSIGRGERGAFF
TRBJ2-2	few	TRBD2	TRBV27	TGTGCCAGCAGCCCACGGGGAGGGTTCGGTAACACCGGGGAGCTGTTTTTT	CASSPRGGFGNTGELFF
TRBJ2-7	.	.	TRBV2	TGTGCCAGCAGTGGTCACTACGAGCAGTACTTC	CASSGHYEQYF
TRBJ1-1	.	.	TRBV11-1	TGTGCCAATACAGGGACGGACGATACGAACACTGAAGCTTTCTTT	CANTGTDDTNTEAFF
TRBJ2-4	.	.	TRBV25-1	TGTGCCAGCAGGACAGATGAAAACATTCAGTACTTC	CASRTDENIQYF
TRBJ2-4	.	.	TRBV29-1	TGCAGCGTTGTCCTTGACATTCAGTACTTC	CSVVLDIQYF
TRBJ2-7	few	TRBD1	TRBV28	TGTGCCAGCAGCCCAGGGGGCCGGGACGAGCAGTACTTC	CASSPGGRDEQYF
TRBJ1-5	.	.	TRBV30	TGTGCCTGGAGTGTGGGGACTTCCTATCAGCCCCAGCATTTT	CAWSVGTSYQPQHF
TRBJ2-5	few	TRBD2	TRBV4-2	TGTGCCAGCAGCCCCAGTGTACTAGCGGGAGTGGTCGGAGAGACCCAGTACTTC	CASSPSVLAGVVGETQYF
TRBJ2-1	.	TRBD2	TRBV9	TGTGCCAGCAGCCCCTCAGGGACTAGCGGGTTCCAGCAGTTCTTC	CASSPSGTSGFQQFF
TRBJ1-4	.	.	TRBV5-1	TGCGCCAGCAGCTTGGCCGACAGACGGGAAAAACTGTTTTTT	CASSLADRREKLFF
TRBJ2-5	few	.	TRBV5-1	TGCGCCAGCAGCTGGAGGGACGACCAAGAGACCCAGTACTTC	CASSWRDDQETQYF
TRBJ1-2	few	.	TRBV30	TGTGCCTGGAGTGTCGGCTATGGCTACACCTTC	CAWSVGYGYTF
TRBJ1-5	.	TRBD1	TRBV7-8	TGTGCCAGCAGCTTAGGGTCAGGGGGCGGCAATCAGCCCCAGCATTTT	CASSLGSGGGNQPQHF
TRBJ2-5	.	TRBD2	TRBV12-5	TGTGCTAGTGGTTCTAGCGGGAGGTTCGTAGTACAAGAGACCCAGTACTTC	CASGSSGRFVVQETQYF
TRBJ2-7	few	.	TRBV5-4	TGTGCCAGCAATGTCCCGGGAAACGAGCAGTACTTC	CASNVPGNEQYF
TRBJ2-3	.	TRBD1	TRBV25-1	TGTGCCAGCAGACAGACAGGGCGAGATACGCAGTATTTT	CASRQTGRDTQYF
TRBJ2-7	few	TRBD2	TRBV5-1	TGCGCCAGCAGCTTGACCTACGGGGGGGCGAGCTACGAGCAGTACTTC	CASSLTYGGASYEQYF
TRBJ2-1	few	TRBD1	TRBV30	TGTGCCTGGAGCCTAATACAGGGGAGAAAGCAGTTCTTC	CAWSLIQGRKQFF
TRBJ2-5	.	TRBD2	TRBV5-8	TGTGCCAGCAGCTCCGGGACTAGCGGAAGGCAAGAGACCCAGTACTTC	CASSSGTSGRQETQYF
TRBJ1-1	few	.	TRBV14	TGTGCCAGCAGCCCGAGACTGCACACTGAAGCTTTCTTT	CASSPRLHTEAFF
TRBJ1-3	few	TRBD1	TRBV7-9	TGTGCCAGCAGCTCAGGGACAGCTGGAAACACCATATATTTT	CASSSGTAGNTIYF
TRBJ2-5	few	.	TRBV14	TGTGCCAGCAGCCGTGCGGGATGGGAGACCCAGTACTTC	CASSRAGWETQYF